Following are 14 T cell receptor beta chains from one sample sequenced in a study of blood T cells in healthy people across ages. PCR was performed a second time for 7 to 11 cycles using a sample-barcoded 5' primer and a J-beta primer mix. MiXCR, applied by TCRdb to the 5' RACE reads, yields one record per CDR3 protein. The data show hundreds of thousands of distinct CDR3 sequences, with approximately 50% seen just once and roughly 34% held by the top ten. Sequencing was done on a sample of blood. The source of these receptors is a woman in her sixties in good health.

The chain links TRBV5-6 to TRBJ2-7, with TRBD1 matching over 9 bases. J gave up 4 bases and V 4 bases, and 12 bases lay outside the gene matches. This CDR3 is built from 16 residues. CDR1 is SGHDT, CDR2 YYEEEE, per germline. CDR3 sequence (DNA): TGTGCCAGCAGCGAGGAACCGGGACAGGGACAATACGAGCAGTACTTC. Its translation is CASSEEPGQGQYEQYF.

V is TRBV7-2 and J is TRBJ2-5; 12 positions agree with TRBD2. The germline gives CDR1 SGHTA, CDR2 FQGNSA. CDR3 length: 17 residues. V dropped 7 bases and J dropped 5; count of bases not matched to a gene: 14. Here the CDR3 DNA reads TGTGCCAGCACTCTGCTGGGTGGTCTAGCGGGAGGGGAGACCCAGTACTTC. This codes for CASTLLGGLAGGETQYF.

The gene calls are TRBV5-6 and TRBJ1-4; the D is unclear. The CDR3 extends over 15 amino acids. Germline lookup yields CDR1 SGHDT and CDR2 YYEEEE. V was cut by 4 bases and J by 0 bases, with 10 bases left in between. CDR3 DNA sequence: TGTGCCAGCAGCGTCCAGCTTGCAACTAATGAAAAACTGTTTTTT. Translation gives CASSVQLATNEKLFF.

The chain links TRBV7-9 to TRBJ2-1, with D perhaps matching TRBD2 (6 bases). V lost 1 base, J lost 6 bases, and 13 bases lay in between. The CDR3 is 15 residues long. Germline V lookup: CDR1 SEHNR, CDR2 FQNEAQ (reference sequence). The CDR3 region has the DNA TGTGCCAGCAGCTTAGGATACGGGAGAGTCAATGAGCAGTTCTTC. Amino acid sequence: CASSLGYGRVNEQFF.

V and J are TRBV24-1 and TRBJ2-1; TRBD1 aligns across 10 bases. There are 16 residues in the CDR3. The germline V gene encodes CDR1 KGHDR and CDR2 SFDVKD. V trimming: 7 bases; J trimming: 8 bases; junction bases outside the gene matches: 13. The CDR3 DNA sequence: TGTGCCACCAGCTCAACCGGGACAGGGGCTATCCATGAGCAGTTCTTC. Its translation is CATSSTGTGAIHEQFF.

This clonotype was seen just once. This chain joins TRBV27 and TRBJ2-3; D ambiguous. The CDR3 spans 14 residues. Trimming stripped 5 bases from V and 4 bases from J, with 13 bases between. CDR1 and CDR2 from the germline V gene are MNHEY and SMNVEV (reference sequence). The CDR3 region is CASSRTLVADTQYF. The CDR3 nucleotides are TGTGCCAGCAGTCGGACGTTAGTCGCAGATACGCAGTATTTT.

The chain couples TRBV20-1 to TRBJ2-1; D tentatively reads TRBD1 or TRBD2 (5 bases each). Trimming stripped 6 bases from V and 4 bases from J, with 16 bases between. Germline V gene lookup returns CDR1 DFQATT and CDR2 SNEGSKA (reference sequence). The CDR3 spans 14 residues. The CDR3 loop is CSAASGSGYNEQFF. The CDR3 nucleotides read TGCAGTGCGGCTTCAGGGTCGGGGTACAATGAGCAGTTCTTC.

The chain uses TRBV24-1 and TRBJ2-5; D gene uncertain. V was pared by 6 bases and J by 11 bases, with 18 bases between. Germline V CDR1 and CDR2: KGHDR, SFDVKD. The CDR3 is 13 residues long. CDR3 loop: CATSLGLRSRQYF. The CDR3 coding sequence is TGTGCCACCAGTCTGGGTCTACGCAGCCGGCAGTACTTC.

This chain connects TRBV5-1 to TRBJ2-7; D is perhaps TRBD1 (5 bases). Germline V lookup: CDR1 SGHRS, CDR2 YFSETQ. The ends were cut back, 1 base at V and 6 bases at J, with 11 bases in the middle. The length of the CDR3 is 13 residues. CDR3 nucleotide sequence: TGCGCCAGCAGCTTGCCCCAGGGTCCCGAGCAGTACTTC. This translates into CASSLPQGPEQYF.

CDR3 sequence reads: CASTHSGTVYNEQFF. CDR3 DNA sequence: TGTGCCAGCACTCACTCCGGGACAGTCTACAATGAGCAGTTCTTC. The V call is TRBV28, the J call TRBJ2-1; TRBD1 aligns across 7 bases. V shed 7 bases, J shed 3 bases, and the junction held 9 bases outside the gene matches. In germline, CDR1 is MDHEN, CDR2 SYDVKM. This CDR3 comprises 15 residues.

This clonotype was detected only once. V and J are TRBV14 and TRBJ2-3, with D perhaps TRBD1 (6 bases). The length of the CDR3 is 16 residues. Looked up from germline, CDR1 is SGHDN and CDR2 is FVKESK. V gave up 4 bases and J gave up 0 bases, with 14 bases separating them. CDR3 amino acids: CASSLLTGSSTDTQYF. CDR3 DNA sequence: TGTGCCAGCAGCCTCTTGACAGGTTCTAGCACAGATACGCAGTATTTT.

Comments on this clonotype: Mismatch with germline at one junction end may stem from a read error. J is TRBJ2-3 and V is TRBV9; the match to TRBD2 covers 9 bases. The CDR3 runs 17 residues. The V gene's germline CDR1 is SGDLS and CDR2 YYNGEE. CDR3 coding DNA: TGTGCCAGCAGCGTAGAGGCGGGAGGGATCCCCACAGATACGCGGTATTTT. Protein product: CASSVEAGGIPTDTRYF. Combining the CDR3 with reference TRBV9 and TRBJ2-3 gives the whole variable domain DSGVTQTPKHLITATGQRVTLRCSPRSGDLSVYWYQQSLDQGLQFLIQYYNGEERAKGNILERFSAQQFPDLHSELNLSSLELGDSALYFCASSVEAGGIPTDTRYFGPGTRLTVL.

The CDR3 DNA reads as TGTGCCAGCAGCACCGGGACTCCTAATGAGCAGTTCTTC. Translation: CASSTGTPNEQFF. V and J are TRBV6-5 and TRBJ2-1, with D possibly being TRBD2 (6 bases). The length of the CDR3 is 13 residues. V lost 6 bases, J lost 7 bases, and 13 bases lay in between. The germline gives CDR1 MNHEY, CDR2 SVGAGI.

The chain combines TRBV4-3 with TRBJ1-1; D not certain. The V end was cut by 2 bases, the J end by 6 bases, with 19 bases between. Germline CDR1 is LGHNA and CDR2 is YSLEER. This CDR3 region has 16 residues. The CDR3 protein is CASSQRLQAMKAEAFF. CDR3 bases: TGCGCCAGCAGCCAACGCCTCCAGGCAATGAAGGCTGAAGCTTTCTTT.